This TCR beta chain originates from a study of tumor and adjacent non-tumor tissue in lung cancer. Study-level information: The cohort had roughly 12 adenocarcinoma, a couple of squamous cell and 1 small cell patients. On average, productive TCRbeta reads reached 4 million to 4.5 million per sample.

Per germline, CDR1 DFQATT and CDR2 SNEGSKA (reference sequence). The length of the CDR3 is 14 residues. No cell sorting was done before RNA was extracted from the tissue. Distant lung tissue was collected more than 3 cm away from the tumor edge. A modified ARM-PCR protocol with three rounds of nested PCR amplified TCRbeta. MiXCR, run by TCRdb on the multiplex PCR reads, gives a single entry per CDR3 protein. The data hold fewer than 100,000 distinct CDR3 sequences, with 65% to 85% observed a single time. Concerning this clonotype: Germline is not matched at one junction end, which may reflect a read error.

The sample taken for sequencing was distant non-tumor lung tissue. This clonotype was obtained from a man in his sixties with non-small cell lung cancer. This rearrangement joins TRBV20-1 to TRBJ2-7; TRBD1 matches at 7 bases. The CDR3 spells CSTRQTGRPYEQYF. CDR3 sequence (DNA): TGTAGTACTAGACAGACAGGGAGACCCTACGAGCAGTACTTC.